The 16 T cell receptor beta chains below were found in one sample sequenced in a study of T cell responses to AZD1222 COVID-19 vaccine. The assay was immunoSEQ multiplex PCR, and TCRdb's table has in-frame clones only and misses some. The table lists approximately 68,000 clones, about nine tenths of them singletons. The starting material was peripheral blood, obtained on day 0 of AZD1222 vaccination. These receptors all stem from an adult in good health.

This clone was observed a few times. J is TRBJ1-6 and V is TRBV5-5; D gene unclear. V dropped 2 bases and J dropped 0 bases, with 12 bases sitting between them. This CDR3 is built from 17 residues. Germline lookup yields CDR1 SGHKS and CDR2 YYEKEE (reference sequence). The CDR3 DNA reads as TGTGCCAGCAGCTTCCGACAAAGGAGCTCCTATAATTCACCCCTCCACTTT. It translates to CASSFRQRSSYNSPLHF.

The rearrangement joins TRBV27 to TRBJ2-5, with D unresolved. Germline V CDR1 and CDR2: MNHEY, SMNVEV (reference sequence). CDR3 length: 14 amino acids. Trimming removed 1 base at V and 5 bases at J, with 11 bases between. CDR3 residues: CASSLYNARETQYF. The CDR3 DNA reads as TGTGCCAGCAGTTTATACAACGCCCGGGAGACCCAGTACTTC.

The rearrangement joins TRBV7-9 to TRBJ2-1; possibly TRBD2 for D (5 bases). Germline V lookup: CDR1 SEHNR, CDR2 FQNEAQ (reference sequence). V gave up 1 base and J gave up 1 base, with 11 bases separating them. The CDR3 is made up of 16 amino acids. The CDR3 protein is CASSLGLGESYNEQFF. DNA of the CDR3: TGTGCCAGCAGCTTAGGCCTGGGAGAGTCCTACAATGAGCAGTTCTTC.

The CDR3 region has the DNA TGTGCCAGCAGGAGGCCAGGGCAGGGATCACCCCTCCACTTT. This codes for CASRRPGQGSPLHF. The chain links TRBV7-2 to TRBJ1-6; maybe TRBD1 (5 bases). The CDR3 has 14 residues. Trimming stripped 6 bases from V and 10 bases from J, with 16 bases between. Germline V lookup: CDR1 SGHTA, CDR2 FQGNSA.

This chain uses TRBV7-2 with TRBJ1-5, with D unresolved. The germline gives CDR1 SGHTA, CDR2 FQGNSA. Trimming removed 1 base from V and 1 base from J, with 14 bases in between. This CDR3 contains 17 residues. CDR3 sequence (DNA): TGTGCCAGCAGCTTAGGGATTGAGGGTTGGAGCAATCAGCCCCAGCATTTT. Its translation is CASSLGIEGWSNQPQHF. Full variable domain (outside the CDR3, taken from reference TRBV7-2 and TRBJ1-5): GAGVSQSPSNKVTEKGKDVELRCDPISGHTALYWYRQSLGQGLEFLIYFQGNSAPDKSGLPSDRFSAERTGGSVSTLTIQRTQQEDSAVYLCASSLGIEGWSNQPQHFGDGTRLSIL.

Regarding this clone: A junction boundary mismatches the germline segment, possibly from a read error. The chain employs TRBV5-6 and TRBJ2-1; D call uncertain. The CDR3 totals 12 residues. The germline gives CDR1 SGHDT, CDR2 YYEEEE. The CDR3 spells CASSLRTNLEIF. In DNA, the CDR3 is TGTGCCAGCAGCTTACGGACCAACTTGGAAATCTTC.

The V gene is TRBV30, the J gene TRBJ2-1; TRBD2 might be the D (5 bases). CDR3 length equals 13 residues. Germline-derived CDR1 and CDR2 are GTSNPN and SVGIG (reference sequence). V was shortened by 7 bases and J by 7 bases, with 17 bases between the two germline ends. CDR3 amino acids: CAFHGIRGNEQFF. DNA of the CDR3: TGTGCCTTTCACGGTATCCGGGGTAATGAGCAGTTCTTC.

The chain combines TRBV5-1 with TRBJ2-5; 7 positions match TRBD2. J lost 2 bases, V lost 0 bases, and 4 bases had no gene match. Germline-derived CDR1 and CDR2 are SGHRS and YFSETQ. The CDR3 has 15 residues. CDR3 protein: CASSLAPSGQETQYF. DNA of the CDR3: TGCGCCAGCAGCTTGGCCCCTAGCGGACAAGAGACCCAGTACTTC.

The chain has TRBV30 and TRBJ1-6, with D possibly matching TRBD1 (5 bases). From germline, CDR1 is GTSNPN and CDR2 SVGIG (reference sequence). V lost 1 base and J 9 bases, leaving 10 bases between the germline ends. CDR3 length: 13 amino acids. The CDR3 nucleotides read TGTGCCTGGAGTGGAGGGGAAGGTTCACCCCTCCACTTT. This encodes CAWSGGEGSPLHF.

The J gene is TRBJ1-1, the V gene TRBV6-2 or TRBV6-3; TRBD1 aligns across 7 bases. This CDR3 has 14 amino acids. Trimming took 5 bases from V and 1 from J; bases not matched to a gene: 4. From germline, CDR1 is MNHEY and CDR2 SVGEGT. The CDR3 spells CASSPQGTNTEAFF. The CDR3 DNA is TGTGCCAGCAGTCCACAGGGGACGAACACTGAAGCTTTCTTT.

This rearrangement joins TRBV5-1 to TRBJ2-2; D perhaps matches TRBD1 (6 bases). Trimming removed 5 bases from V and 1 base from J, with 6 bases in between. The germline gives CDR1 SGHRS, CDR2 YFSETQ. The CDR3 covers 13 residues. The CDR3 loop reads CASRTGNTGELFF. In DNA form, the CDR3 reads TGCGCCAGCAGGACAGGGAACACCGGGGAGCTGTTTTTT.

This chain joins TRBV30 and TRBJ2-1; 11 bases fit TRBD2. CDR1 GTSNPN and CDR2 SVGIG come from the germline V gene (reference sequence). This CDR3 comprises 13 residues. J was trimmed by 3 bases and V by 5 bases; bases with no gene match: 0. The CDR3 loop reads CAWGTSGYNEQFF. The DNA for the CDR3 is TGTGCCTGGGGGACTAGCGGCTACAATGAGCAGTTCTTC.

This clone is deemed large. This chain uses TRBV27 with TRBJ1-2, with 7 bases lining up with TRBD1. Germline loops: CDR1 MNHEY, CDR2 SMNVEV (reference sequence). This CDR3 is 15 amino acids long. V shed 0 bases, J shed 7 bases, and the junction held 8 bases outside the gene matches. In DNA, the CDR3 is TGTGCCAGCAGTTTATCAAGGGGGCTGCTGGCTGGCTACACCTTC. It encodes CASSLSRGLLAGYTF.

CDR3 bases: TGTGCCAGTAGTGGGGACTCAACCCCTTCCACAGATACGCAGTATTTT. Translating it yields CASSGDSTPSTDTQYF. The chain uses TRBV19 and TRBJ2-3; D might be TRBD2 (6 bases). From germline, CDR1 is LNHDA and CDR2 SQIVND (reference sequence). This CDR3 region has 16 residues. The V end was cut by 5 bases, the J end by 2 bases, with 17 bases between.

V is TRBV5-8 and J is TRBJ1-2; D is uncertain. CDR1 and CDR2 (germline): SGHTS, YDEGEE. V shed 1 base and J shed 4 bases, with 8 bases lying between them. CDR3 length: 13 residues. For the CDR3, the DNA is TGTGCCAGCAGCTTGTCTAGGTCCTATGGCTACACCTTC. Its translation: CASSLSRSYGYTF. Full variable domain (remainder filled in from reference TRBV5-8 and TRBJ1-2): EAGVTQSPTHLIKTRGQQATLRCSPISGHTSVYWYQQALGLGLQFLLWYDEGEERNRGNFPPRFSGRQFPNYSSELNVNALELEDSALYLCASSLSRSYGYTFGSGTRLTVV.

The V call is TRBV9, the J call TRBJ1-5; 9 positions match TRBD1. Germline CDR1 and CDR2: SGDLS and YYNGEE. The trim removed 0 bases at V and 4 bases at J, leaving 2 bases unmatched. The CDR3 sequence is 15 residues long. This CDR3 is CASSVDGQGNQPQHF. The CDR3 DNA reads TGTGCCAGCAGCGTAGATGGACAGGGGAATCAGCCCCAGCATTTT.